The T cell receptor beta chain under discussion was sequenced for a study of cytomegalovirus exposure and HLA in healthy donors. Study-level findings and limits: Later genetic work tied a missense DCLRE1C variant to beta-chain V and J trimming. Across all donors, roughly uniform sequencing depth was an assumption of the presence/absence analyses. Researchers reportedly found TCR beta sequences accurately predicted most subjects' HLA-A and HLA-B alleles.

PCR used 60 Vbeta primers and 13 Jbeta primers. Measured with immunoSEQ multiplex PCR; TCRdb has only the in-frame clones, and not every one. The sample shows more than 90,000 clones, around 84% of them seen only once. Trimming removed 0 bases from V and 11 bases from J, with 16 bases in between. The germline gives CDR1 LGHNA, CDR2 YNFKEQ. The CDR3 extends over 15 amino acids. This clone appeared once. Its antigen is not identified. The sample was PBMCs. The source is a man younger than 45 in good health and CMV-seropositive. The chain has TRBV4-2 and TRBJ1-4; a weak D match, TRBD1 (6 bases). CDR3 nucleotides: TGTGCCAGCAGCCAAGAAGGCAGCGCCAGGGGTAAACTGTTTTTT. Translating gives CASSQEGSARGKLFF.